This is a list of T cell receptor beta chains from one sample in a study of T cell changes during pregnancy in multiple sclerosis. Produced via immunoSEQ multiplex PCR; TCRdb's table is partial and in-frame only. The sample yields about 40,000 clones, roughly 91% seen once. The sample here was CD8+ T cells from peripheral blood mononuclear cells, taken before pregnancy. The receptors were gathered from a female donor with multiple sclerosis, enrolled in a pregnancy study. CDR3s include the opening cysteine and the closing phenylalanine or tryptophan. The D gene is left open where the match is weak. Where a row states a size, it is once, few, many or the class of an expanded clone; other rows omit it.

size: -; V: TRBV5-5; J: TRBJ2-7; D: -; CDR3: CASSVAGTNNYEQYF; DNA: TGTGCCAGCAGCGTAGCCGGGACAAACAACTACGAGCAGTACTTC
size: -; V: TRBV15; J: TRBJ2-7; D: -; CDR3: CATSRGTGFYEQYF; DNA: TGTGCCACCAGCAGAGGAACAGGATTCTACGAGCAGTACTTC
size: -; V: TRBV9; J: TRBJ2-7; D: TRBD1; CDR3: CASSVDRGLTYEQYF; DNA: TGTGCCAGCAGCGTAGACAGGGGGTTAACCTACGAGCAGTACTTC
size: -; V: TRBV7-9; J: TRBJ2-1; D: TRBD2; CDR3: CASTGGSGTRNEQFF; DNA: TGTGCCAGCACTGGAGGTAGCGGGACAAGGAATGAGCAGTTCTTC
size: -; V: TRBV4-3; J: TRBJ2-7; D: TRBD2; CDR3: CASSQEGLAGEYEQYF; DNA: TGCGCCAGCAGCCAAGAAGGGCTAGCGGGAGAGTACGAGCAGTACTTC
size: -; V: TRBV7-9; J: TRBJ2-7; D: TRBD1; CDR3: CATITAGTGAYEQYF; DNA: TGTGCCACCATCACGGCCGGGACAGGGGCCTACGAGCAGTACTTC
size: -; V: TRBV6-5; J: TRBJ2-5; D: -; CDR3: CASSSLASAETQYF; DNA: TGTGCCAGCAGCTCACTAGCCTCTGCCGAGACCCAGTACTTC
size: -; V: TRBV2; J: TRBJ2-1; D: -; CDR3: CASSSGGNEQFF; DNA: TGTGCCAGCAGTTCAGGGGGGAATGAGCAGTTCTTC
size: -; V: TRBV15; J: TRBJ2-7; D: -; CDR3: CATSRDRANVYEQYF; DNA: TGTGCCACCAGCAGAGACAGGGCCAATGTTTACGAGCAGTACTTC
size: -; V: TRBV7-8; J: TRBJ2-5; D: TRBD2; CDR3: CASSPNSGRDQETQYF; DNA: TGTGCCAGCAGCCCTAATAGCGGGAGAGATCAAGAGACCCAGTACTTC
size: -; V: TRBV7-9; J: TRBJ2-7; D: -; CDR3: CASSLAQGGKGEQYF; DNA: TGTGCCAGCAGCTTAGCTCAGGGGGGAAAGGGGGAGCAGTACTTC
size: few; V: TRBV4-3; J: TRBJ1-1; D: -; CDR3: CASSQEAGVNTEAFF; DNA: TGCGCCAGCAGCCAAGAAGCAGGGGTGAACACTGAAGCTTTCTTT
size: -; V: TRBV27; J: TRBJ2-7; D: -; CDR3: CASSFSDSSYEQYF; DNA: TGTGCCAGCAGTTTCTCGGACAGTTCCTACGAGCAGTACTTC
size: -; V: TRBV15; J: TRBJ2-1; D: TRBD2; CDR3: CATSRGLAGGNEQFF; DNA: TGTGCCACCAGCAGGGGACTAGCGGGAGGCAATGAGCAGTTCTTC
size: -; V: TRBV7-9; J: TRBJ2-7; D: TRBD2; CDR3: CASSSAGTSITYEQYF; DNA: TGTGCCAGCAGCTCGGCCGGGACTAGTATAACCTACGAGCAGTACTTC
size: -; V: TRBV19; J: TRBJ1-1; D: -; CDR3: CASSIGDTGTEAFF; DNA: TGTGCCAGTAGTATAGGCGACACAGGGACTGAAGCTTTCTTT
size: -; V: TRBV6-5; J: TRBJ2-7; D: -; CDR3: CASSQGGSTYEQYF; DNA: TGTGCCAGCAGTCAGGGGGGATCTACCTACGAGCAGTACTTC
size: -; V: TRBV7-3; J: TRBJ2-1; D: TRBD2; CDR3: CASSPRRPLAGVADEQFF; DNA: TGTGCCAGCAGCCCTCGACGGCCGCTAGCGGGAGTCGCGGATGAGCAGTTCTTC
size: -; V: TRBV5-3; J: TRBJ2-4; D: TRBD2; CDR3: CARAYRRESNKNIQYF; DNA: TGTGCCAGAGCATATCGGCGGGAGTCGAACAAAAACATTCAGTACTTC
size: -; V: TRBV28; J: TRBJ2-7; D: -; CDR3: CASSPYLRREQYF; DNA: TGTGCCAGCAGTCCTTATTTGCGGCGGGAGCAGTACTTC